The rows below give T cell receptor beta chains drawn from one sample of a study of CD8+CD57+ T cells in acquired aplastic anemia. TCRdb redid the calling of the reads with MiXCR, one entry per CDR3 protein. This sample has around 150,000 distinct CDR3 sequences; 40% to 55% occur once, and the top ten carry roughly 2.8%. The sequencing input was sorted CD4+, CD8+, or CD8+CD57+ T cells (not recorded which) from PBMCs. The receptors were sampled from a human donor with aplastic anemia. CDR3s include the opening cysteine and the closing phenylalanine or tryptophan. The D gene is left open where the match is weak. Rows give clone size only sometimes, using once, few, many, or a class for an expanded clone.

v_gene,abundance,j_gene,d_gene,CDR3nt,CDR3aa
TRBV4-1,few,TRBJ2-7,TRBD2,TGCGCCAGCAGCCAAGAGTGGAGCGGGAGTTTGGTAAGAGAGCAGTACTTC,CASSQEWSGSLVREQYF
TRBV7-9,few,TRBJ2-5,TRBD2,TGTGCCAGCACTACTAGCGGACAAGAGACCCAGTACTTC,CASTTSGQETQYF
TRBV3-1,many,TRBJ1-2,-,TGTGCCAGCAGGAGAGGTCCGACGAATGACTACACCTTC,CASRRGPTNDYTF
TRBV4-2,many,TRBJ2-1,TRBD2,TGTGCCAGCAGCCCCCAGCGGGAGCTCTATGAGCAGTTCTTC,CASSPQRELYEQFF
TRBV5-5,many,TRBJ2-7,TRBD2,TGTGCCAGCAGCTTGGAAGGGACTAACTCAGGGCAGTACTTC,CASSLEGTNSGQYF
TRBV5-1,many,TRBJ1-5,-,TGCGCCAGCAGCTTGGAGGCAGGTAATCAGCCCCAGCATTTT,CASSLEAGNQPQHF
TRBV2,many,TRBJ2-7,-,TGTGCCAGCAGCCCGGGACGACATAAGGACGAGCAGTACTTC,CASSPGRHKDEQYF
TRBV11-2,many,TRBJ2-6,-,TGTGCCAGCAGCCGCCTAGCTACCGACTCTGGGGCCAACGTCCTGACTTTC,CASSRLATDSGANVLTF
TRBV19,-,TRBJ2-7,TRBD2,TGTGCCACCAAGGTGAGAAGCGGGAACCACGAGCAGTACTTC,CATKVRSGNHEQYF
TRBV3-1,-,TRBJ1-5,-,TGTGCCAGCAGCCCTGTCGGGGGCAATCAGCCCCAGCATTTT,CASSPVGGNQPQHF
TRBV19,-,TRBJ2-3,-,TGTGCCAGTAGTATACCTCCGAGCACAGATACGCAGTATTTT,CASSIPPSTDTQYF
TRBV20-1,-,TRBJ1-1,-,TGCAGTGCTAGGGGGAGGACCGAAGCTTTCTTT,CSARGRTEAFF
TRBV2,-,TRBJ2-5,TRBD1,TGTGCCAGCCGAGGGACAGGGCAACGGGAGACCCAGTACTTC,CASRGTGQRETQYF
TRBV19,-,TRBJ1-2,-,TGTGCCAGTAGTATCTCGGCGGGAGGTGGATATGGCTACACCTTC,CASSISAGGGYGYTF
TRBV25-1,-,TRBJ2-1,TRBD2,TGTGCCAGCAGTGAATATCACCTAGCGGGAGGAGGCAATGAGCAGTTCTTC,CASSEYHLAGGGNEQFF
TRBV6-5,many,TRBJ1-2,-,TGTGCCAGCAGTTACCTCGGGGTTGGCTACACCTTC,CASSYLGVGYTF